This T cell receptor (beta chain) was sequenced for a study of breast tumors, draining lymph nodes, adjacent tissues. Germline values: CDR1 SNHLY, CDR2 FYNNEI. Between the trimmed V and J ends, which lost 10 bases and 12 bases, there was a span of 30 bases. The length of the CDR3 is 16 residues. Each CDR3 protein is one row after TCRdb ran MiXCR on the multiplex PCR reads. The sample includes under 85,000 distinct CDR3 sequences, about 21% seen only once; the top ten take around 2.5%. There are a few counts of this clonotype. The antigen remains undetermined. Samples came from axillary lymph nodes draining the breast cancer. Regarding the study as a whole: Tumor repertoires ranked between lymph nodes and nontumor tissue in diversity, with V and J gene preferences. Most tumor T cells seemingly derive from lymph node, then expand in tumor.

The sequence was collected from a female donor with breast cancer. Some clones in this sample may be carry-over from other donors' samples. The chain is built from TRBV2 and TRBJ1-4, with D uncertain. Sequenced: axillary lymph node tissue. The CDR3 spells CATTTWDRARPQELFF. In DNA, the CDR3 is TGTGCCACTACAACATGGGATCGGGCCCGACCTCAAGAACTGTTTTTT. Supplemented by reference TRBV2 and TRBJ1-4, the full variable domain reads EPEVTQTPSHQVTQMGQEVILRCVPISNHLYFYWYRQILGQKVEFLVSFYNNEISEKSEIFDDQFSVERPDGSNFTLKIRSTKLEDSAMYFCATTTWDRARPQELFFGSGTQLSVL.